This T cell receptor beta chain was captured by sequencing in a study of T cells after posttransplantation cyclophosphamide. Sequenced by immunoSEQ multiplex PCR; TCRdb stores in-frame clones only, minus some. Singletons are absent from the sample, which has over 45,000 clones. Germline V lookup: CDR1 ENHRY, CDR2 SYGVKD. Trimming left V 0 bases short and J 0 bases short, with 14 bases between. The CDR3 is made up of 17 amino acids. This clone qualifies as medium-sized. The chain uses TRBV10-3 and TRBJ2-5; D might be TRBD2 (6 bases). Sequencing was performed on PBMCs. The clonotype originates from a man aged 35 to 55 in good health, CMV-negative, and a related stem cell transplant donor. CDR3 coding DNA: TGTGCCATCAGTGAGTCAGGGAGCGGGTTGTACCAAGAGACCCAGTACTTC. This sequence encodes CAISESGSGLYQETQYF.